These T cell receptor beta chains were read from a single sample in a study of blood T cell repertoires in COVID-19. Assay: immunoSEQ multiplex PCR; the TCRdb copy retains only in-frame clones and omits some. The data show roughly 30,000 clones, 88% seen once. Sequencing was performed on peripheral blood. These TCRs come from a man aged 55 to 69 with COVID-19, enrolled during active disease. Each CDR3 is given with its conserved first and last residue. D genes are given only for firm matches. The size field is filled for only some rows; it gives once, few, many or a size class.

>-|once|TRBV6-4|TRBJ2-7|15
CASSEGVGASYEQYF
TGTGCCAGCAGTGAAGGGGTGGGGGCTTCCTACGAGCAGTACTTC
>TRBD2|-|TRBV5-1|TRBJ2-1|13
CASSAGGYNEQFF
TGCGCCAGCAGCGCGGGAGGATACAATGAGCAGTTCTTC
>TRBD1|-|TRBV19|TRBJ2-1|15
CASNTGTGVYNEQFF
TGTGCCAGTAACACCGGGACAGGGGTCTACAATGAGCAGTTCTTC
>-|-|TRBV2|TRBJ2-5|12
CASSEARETQYF
TGTGCCAGCAGTGAAGCGAGGGAGACCCAGTACTTC
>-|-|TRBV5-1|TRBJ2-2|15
CASSILLGDTGELFF
TGCGCCAGCAGCATACTCCTCGGGGACACCGGGGAGCTGTTTTTT
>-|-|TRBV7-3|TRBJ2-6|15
CASSLFGSGANVLTF
TGTGCCAGCAGCTTGTTCGGGTCTGGGGCCAACGTCCTGACTTTC
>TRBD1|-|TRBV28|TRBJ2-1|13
CASRGGQGDEQFF
TGTGCCAGCAGGGGGGGACAGGGGGATGAGCAGTTCTTC
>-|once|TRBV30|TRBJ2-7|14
CAWNLGTATYEQYF
TGTGCCTGGAATTTAGGTACAGCTACCTACGAGCAGTACTTC
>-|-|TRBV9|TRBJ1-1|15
CASSVGQGPNTEAFF
TGTGCCAGCAGCGTAGGTCAGGGGCCGAACACTGAAGCTTTCTTT
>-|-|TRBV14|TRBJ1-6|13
CASSHIGGRPLHF
TGTGCCAGCAGCCACATCGGGGGACGGCCCCTCCACTTT
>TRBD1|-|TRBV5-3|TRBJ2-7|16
CARSLTWTGNIYEQYF
TGTGCCAGAAGCTTGACGTGGACAGGGAATATTTACGAGCAGTACTTC
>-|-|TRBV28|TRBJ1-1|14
CASRYRVQNTEAFF
TGTGCCAGCAGATACAGGGTTCAGAACACTGAAGCTTTCTTT
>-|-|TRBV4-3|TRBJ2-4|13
CASSQKTGNIQYF
TGCGCCAGCAGCCAAAAAACAGGGAACATTCAGTACTTC
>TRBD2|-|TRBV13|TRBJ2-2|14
CASIASGRGGELFF
TGTGCCAGCATCGCTAGCGGGAGAGGAGGGGAGCTGTTTTTT
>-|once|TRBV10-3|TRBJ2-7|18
CAISEGGRESSVSYEQYF
TGTGCCATCAGTGAGGGCGGCAGAGAAAGCTCTGTTAGCTACGAGCAGTACTTC
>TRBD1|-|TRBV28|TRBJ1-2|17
CASSPTRRDRDYYGYTF
TGTGCCAGCAGCCCCACTCGGCGTGACAGGGATTACTATGGCTACACCTTC
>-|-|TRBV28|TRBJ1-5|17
CASSSLGQGTGNQPQHF
TGTGCCAGCAGTTCCCTGGGGCAGGGGACGGGCAATCAGCCCCAGCATTTT
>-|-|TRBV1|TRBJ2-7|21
CTSSQDRARVAQQISSGEQYF
TGCACCAGCAGCCAAGATCGGGCTCGGGTAGCACAGCAGATAAGTTCGGGGGAGCAGTACTTC
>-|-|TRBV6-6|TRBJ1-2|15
CASSYSGGPLVGYTF
TGTGCCAGCAGTTACTCTGGGGGCCCCCTAGTTGGCTACACCTTC
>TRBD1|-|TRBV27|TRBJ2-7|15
CASRFRGTGSYEQYF
TGTGCCAGCAGATTCCGCGGGACAGGCTCCTACGAGCAGTACTTC
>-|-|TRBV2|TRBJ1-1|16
CASSASGQFMNTEAFF
TGTGCCAGCAGTGCCTCGGGACAATTCATGAACACTGAAGCTTTCTTT
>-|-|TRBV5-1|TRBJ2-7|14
CASSPLGRSYEQYF
TGCGCCAGCAGCCCCCTGGGCAGGTCCTACGAGCAGTACTTC
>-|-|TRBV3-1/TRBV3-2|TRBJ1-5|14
CASSGAGQGEPQHF
TGTGCCAGCAGCGGAGCAGGACAAGGGGAGCCCCAGCATTTT
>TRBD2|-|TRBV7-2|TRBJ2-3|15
CASSLATGGSDTQYF
TGTGCCAGCAGCTTAGCGACGGGAGGGTCAGATACGCAGTATTTT
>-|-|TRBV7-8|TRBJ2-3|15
CASSLFGGRSDTQYF
TGTGCCAGCAGCTTATTCGGGGGAAGATCAGATACGCAGTATTTT